The sequence of this T cell receptor beta chain was determined in a study of response to subunit inactivated influenza vaccine. Using its own MiXCR run on the RT-PCR reads, TCRdb lists one record per CDR3 protein. The sample holds under 500,000 distinct CDR3 sequences, about 10% seen once. Study outcomes and limitations: The study's authors posited that every seasonal influenza vaccination enlists few new T cells.

A note on this clonotype: Its target is not known. A much larger clone lies a single base off, so this may be a read error.

From germline, CDR1 is DFQATT and CDR2 SNEGSKA (reference sequence). The CDR3 has 12 residues. This chain uses TRBV20-1 with TRBJ2-5; 7 nucleotides align to TRBD1. This TCR was recovered from a man aged 50-59 years who received an inactivated influenza vaccine. The material sequenced was PBMCs from blood, taken about 6 weeks after vaccination. CDR3 bases: TGCAGTGCTAGGGGACAGCAAGAGACCCATTACTTC. This codes for CSARGQQETHYF.